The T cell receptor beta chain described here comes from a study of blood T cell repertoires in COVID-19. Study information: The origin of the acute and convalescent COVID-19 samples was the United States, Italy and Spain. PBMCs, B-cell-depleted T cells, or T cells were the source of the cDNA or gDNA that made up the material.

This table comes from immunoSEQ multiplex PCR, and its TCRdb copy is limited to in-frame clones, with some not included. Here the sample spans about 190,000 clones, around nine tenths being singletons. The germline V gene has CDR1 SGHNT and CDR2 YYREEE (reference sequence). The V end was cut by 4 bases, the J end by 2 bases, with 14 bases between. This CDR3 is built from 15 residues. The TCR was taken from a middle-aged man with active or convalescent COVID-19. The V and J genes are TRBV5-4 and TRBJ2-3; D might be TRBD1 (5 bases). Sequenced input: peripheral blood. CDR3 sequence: CASSPGAGSTDTQYF. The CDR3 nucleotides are TGTGCCAGCAGCCCTGGGGCAGGGTCCACAGATACGCAGTATTTT.